This T cell receptor (beta chain) was obtained from a study of blood T cell repertoires in COVID-19. Study as a whole: Specimens from acute and convalescent COVID-19 originated in the United States, Italy and Spain.

With 3 bases clipped from V and 5 bases from J, the junction kept 6 bases outside the gene matches. CDR3 length: 15 residues. CDR1 and CDR2 (germline): MNHEY, SVGAGI. Clones were sequenced by immunoSEQ multiplex PCR, and TCRdb holds only the in-frame ones, with some missing. Of around 300,000 clones listed, around four fifths are singletons. Sequenced: peripheral blood. The receptor was isolated from a woman in her forties or fifties with active or convalescent COVID-19. V usage is TRBV6-5 and J usage is TRBJ2-2; TRBD1 matches 7 bases. CDR3 in amino acids: CASSYTGVGTGELFF. The CDR3 coding sequence is TGTGCCAGCAGTTATACAGGGGTGGGGACCGGGGAGCTGTTTTTT.